This T cell receptor (beta chain) came from a study of control samples from healthy donors and cancer patients. Looked up from germline, CDR1 is SGHTA and CDR2 is FQGNSA. The CDR3 runs 11 residues. Trimming stripped 3 bases from V and 6 bases from J, with 5 bases between. Using immunoSEQ multiplex PCR, the repertoire was profiled, and TCRdb retains in-frame clones only, with some absent. The table lists some 120,000 clones, approximately 94% of them singletons, with 3.6% in the top ten. Material: blood. The chain uses TRBV7-2 and TRBJ2-5, with unresolved D. The sequence was collected from a man under 40 in good health. CDR3 nucleotides: TGTGCCAGCAGCTTGAGAAAGACCCAGTACTTC. Encoded protein: CASSLRKTQYF.